One sample yielded the 21 T cell receptor delta chains listed below, sequenced in a study of gamma-delta T cells after stem cell transplantation. TCRdb reprocessed the RT-PCR reads using CATT. The repertoire holds 1,100 to 1,500 delta-chain clones, with 45% to 50% as singletons. The sample consisted of gamma-delta T cells. These receptors originate from a human donor. It is not recorded whose cells these are; they may come from a transplant donor.

For this clone: Other DNA sequences in this specimen translate into the identical CDR3. V gene TRDV1 combines with J gene TRDJ1; 12 bases map to TRDD3. The V gene end was trimmed by 4 bases and the J gene end by 1 base; junction bases not matched to a gene: 19. From germline, CDR1 is TSWWSYY and CDR2 QGS. The CDR3 is made up of 21 amino acids. Written as DNA, the CDR3 is TGTGCTCTTGGGGGACCTCCGGTACTGGGGGATACCCTATTGACCACCGATAAACTCATCTTT. Its translation is CALGGPPVLGDTLLTTDKLIF.

This clone is large (0.1 to 1%). At the DNA level, this CDR3 is encoded by other sequences in the same sample as well. This chain uses TRDV1 with TRDJ1; TRDD3 aligns across 10 bases. Trimming cost V 1 base and J 8 bases; bases outside gene matches: 16. In germline, CDR1 is TSWWSYY, CDR2 QGS. The CDR3 covers 18 residues. The CDR3 DNA sequence: TGTGCTCTTGGGGAACCAGGCCCCTGTACTGGGGGATGTGGGAAACTCATCTTT. Residues: CALGEPGPCTGGCGKLIF.

The rearrangement uses TRDV2 and TRDJ1; 8 nucleotides line up with TRDD3. The CDR3 sequence is 16 residues long. V shed 3 bases and J 0 bases; nucleotides not matched to a gene: 8. CDR1 is GEAIGNYY and CDR2 is EKD in the germline V gene. This CDR3 is CACDALLGAYTDKLIF. The CDR3 coding sequence is TGTGCCTGTGACGCCCTACTGGGGGCTTACACCGATAAACTCATCTTT.

This clone was recorded a few times. A read error is likely here: a far larger clone is one base away. The J gene is TRDJ3, the V gene TRDV2, with 7 bases aligning to TRDD3. The germline CDR1 and CDR2 sequences are GEAIGNYY and EKD. This CDR3 has 25 residues. The CDR3 DNA reads as TGTGCCTGTGACACCGTGAGTGGATGGGGGACCCCGCTTCGTTTATCGTCCTGGGACACCCTACAGATGTTTTTC. It codes for CACDTVSGWGTPLRLSSWDTLQMFF.

This clone has just a few counts. This may come from a read error, since a much larger clone is one base off. The same CDR3 arises from other DNA sequences in this sample as well. The rearrangement uses TRDV2 and TRDJ1, with 12 nucleotides matching TRDD3. Trimming removed 0 bases from V and 2 bases from J; junction bases left unmatched: 9. There are 18 residues in the CDR3. Germline V lookup: CDR1 GEAIGNYY, CDR2 EKD. The CDR3 region is CACDTVQLGDTGTDKLIF. For the CDR3, the DNA is TGTGCCTGTGACACCGTGCAACTGGGGGATACTGGGACCGATAAACTCATCTTT.

This clone was picked up a small number of times. J is TRDJ1 and V is TRDV2, with 7 positions matching TRDD3. Germline V CDR1 and CDR2: GEAIGNYY, EKD. After removal of 2 bases from V and 1 base from J, the junction contained 3 bases not matched to a gene. The CDR3 length is 14 residues. This CDR3 reads CACDRLGVTDKLIF. The CDR3 DNA sequence: TGTGCCTGTGACAGGCTGGGGGTCACCGATAAACTCATCTTT.

This clone was detected a few times. One end of the junction is discordant with germline, which a read error may explain. The CDR3 DNA sequence: TGTGCCTTACCAGGGGGGAATCTCGGGGAACTCATCTTC. Translated: CALPGGNLGELIF. V usage is TRDV3 and J usage is TRDJ1, with D tentatively TRDD3 (6 bases). CDR1 is TVYSNPD and CDR2 is GDNSRS in the germline V gene (reference sequence). This CDR3 is 13 amino acids long.

This sequence joins TRDV2 and TRDJ1; 8 nucleotides align to TRDD3. The trim removed 1 base at V and 0 bases at J, leaving 9 bases unmatched. CDR1 is GEAIGNYY and CDR2 is EKD in the germline V gene. The CDR3 runs to 17 residues. CDR3 residues: CACDTLLGAEYTDKLIF. As DNA, the CDR3 is TGTGCCTGTGACACACTACTGGGGGCCGAGTACACCGATAAACTCATCTTT.

The V and J genes are TRDV2 and TRDJ1; a possible D gene is TRDD3 (6 bases). The CDR3 is made up of 19 amino acids. Per the germline V gene, CDR1 is GEAIGNYY and CDR2 is EKD. Trimming removed 0 bases from V and 3 bases from J, with 25 bases in between. CDR3: CACDTVGSSGIWEADKLIF. The CDR3 DNA follows: TGTGCCTGTGACACCGTAGGGAGCTCGGGGATTTGGGAAGCCGATAAACTCATCTTT.

This clone was seen a few times. This probably arose from a read error, given a far larger clone one base away. The chain employs TRDV1 and TRDJ1; D not certain. Germline CDR1 and CDR2: TSWWSYY and QGS. CDR3 length: 22 residues. V shed 3 bases and J shed 0 bases, with 32 bases lying between them. CDR3 region: CALGDLRLVRFDTPDYTDKLIF. In DNA, the CDR3 is TGTGCTCTTGGGGACTTACGGCTGGTTCGGTTTGACACTCCCGACTACACCGATAAACTCATCTTT.

About this clone: Just one base apart from a much larger clone, this may be a read error. The chain has TRDV2 and TRDJ1; TRDD3 matches at 12 bases. Germline V lookup: CDR1 GEAIGNYY, CDR2 EKD. CDR3 length: 18 amino acids. CDR3 DNA sequence: TGTGCCTGTGGCACCGTTCAACTGGGGGATACTGGGACCGATAAACTCATCTTT. It specifies CACGTVQLGDTGTDKLIF.

By frequency in the sample, this clone is large. This specimen includes other DNA sequences encoding the same CDR3. The chain carries TRDV2 and TRDJ1; D is perhaps TRDD3 (6 bases). The V gene lost 5 bases and the J gene lost 0 bases, with 21 bases spanning the gap. The CDR3 spans 17 residues. The V gene's germline CDR1 is GEAIGNYY and CDR2 EKD. CDR3 in DNA: TGTGCCTGTGGGCCCTCTCTAGCTGGGGACCACACCGATAAACTCATCTTT. It specifies CACGPSLAGDHTDKLIF.

In its sample, this clone was seen a few times. The chain carries TRDV2 and TRDJ1; 7 nucleotides line up with TRDD3. Trimming took 0 bases from V and 3 from J; bases not matched to a gene: 18. From germline, CDR1 is GEAIGNYY and CDR2 EKD. The CDR3 sequence is 19 residues long. As DNA, the CDR3 is TGTGCCTGTGACACCATTACCCCCCGGGGGATCCGCTGGGCCGATAAACTCATCTTT. It codes for CACDTITPRGIRWADKLIF.

This clone was seen a few times. The CDR3 protein is CACDTVESSTGVATDKLIF. The CDR3 bases are TGTGCCTGTGACACCGTGGAGTCGTCAACCGGAGTGGCCACCGATAAACTCATCTTT. This chain connects TRDV2 to TRDJ1; unclear D gene. Trimming shortened V by 0 bases and J by 1 base, and 23 bases separated the two germline ends. Germline V gives CDR1 GEAIGNYY, CDR2 EKD. This CDR3 contains 19 residues.

The chain has TRDV2 and TRDJ1, with TRDD3 identical over 11 bases. Germline-derived CDR1 and CDR2 are GEAIGNYY and EKD. J gave up 2 bases and V 0 bases, and 10 bases lay outside the gene matches. The CDR3 consists of 18 residues. CDR3 DNA sequence: TGTGCCTGTGACACCGTGATGGGACTGGGGGATAGGACCGATAAACTCATCTTT. Translation: CACDTVMGLGDRTDKLIF.

The chain links TRDV2 to TRDJ1; 8 bases fit TRDD3. The CDR3 consists of 18 residues. Germline loops: CDR1 GEAIGNYY, CDR2 EKD. The J segment lost 0 bases and the V segment lost 2 bases, leaving 13 bases of the junction unmatched. The CDR3 reads CACDRVLGDAPYTDKLIF. The DNA for the CDR3 is TGTGCCTGTGACAGGGTGCTGGGGGACGCCCCGTACACCGATAAACTCATCTTT.

By frequency in the sample, this clone is large. This rearrangement joins TRDV2 to TRDJ3; 7 bases agree with TRDD3. Germline V gene lookup returns CDR1 GEAIGNYY and CDR2 EKD. V shed 0 bases and J 2 bases; nucleotides not matched to a gene: 6. CDR3 length: 18 amino acids. CDR3 in DNA: TGTGCCTGTGACACCGCTGGGGGGCTCGCCTGGGACACCCGACAGATGTTTTTC. Translated, it gives CACDTAGGLAWDTRQMFF.

On this clone: A far larger clone is one nucleotide away, so this likely arose from a read error. The chain combines TRDV2 with TRDJ3, with TRDD3 matching over 8 bases. The CDR3 covers 19 residues. The germline V gene has CDR1 GEAIGNYY and CDR2 EKD. J gave up 0 bases and V 3 bases, and 9 bases lay outside the gene matches. The CDR3 loop is CACDAAGGTSSWDTRQMFF. CDR3 nucleotides: TGTGCCTGTGACGCCGCTGGGGGAACGAGCTCCTGGGACACCCGACAGATGTTTTTC.

This clone is classed as large (0.1 to 1%). This sample includes further DNA sequences coding for the same CDR3. V usage is TRDV2 and J usage is TRDJ1; 13 bases are a match to TRDD3. This CDR3 contains 19 residues. The ends lost 3 bases at V and 0 bases at J; junction bases unmatched: 12. Looked up from germline, CDR1 is GEAIGNYY and CDR2 is EKD. The CDR3 loop reads CACDPVLGDTPKYTDKLIF. Written as DNA, the CDR3 is TGTGCCTGTGACCCGGTACTGGGGGATACGCCCAAATACACCGATAAACTCATCTTT.

With respect to this clone: A much larger clone lies a single base off, so this may be a read error. This sample includes further DNA sequences coding for the same CDR3. The J gene is TRDJ1, the V gene TRDV2; 13 nucleotides align to TRDD3. Germline CDR1 and CDR2: GEAIGNYY and EKD. CDR3 length: 17 residues. CDR3 DNA: TGTGCCTGTGACACTCTACTGGGGGATACGCTCACCGATAAGCTCATCTTT. It codes for CACDTLLGDTLTDKLIF.

As concerns this clone: A much larger clone lies a single base off, so this may be a read error. This chain joins TRDV2 and TRDJ1, with TRDD3 as a possible D gene (5 bases). Germline V gene lookup returns CDR1 GEAIGNYY and CDR2 EKD. The CDR3 totals 16 residues. Trimming stripped 0 bases from V and 11 bases from J, with 24 bases between. Here the CDR3 DNA reads TGTGCCTGTGACACCGTGGTTCCGGGGGTAGAGATGATGCTCATCTTT. It yields the protein CACDTVVPGVEMMLIF.